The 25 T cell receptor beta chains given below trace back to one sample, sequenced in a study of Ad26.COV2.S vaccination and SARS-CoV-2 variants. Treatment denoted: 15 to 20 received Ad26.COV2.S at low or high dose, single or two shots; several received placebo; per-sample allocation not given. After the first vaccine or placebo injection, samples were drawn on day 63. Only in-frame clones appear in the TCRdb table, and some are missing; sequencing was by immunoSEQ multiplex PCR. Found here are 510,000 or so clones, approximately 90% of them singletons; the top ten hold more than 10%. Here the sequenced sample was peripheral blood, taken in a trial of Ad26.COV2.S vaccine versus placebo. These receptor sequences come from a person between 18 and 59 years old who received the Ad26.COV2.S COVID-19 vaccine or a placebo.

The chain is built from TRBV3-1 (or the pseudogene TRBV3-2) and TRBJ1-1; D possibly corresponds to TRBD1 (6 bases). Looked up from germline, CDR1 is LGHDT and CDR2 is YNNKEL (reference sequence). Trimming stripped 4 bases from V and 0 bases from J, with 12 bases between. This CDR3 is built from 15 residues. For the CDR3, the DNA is TGTGCCAGCAGCCCTAACAGGGTCTTGAACACTGAAGCTTTCTTT. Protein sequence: CASSPNRVLNTEAFF.

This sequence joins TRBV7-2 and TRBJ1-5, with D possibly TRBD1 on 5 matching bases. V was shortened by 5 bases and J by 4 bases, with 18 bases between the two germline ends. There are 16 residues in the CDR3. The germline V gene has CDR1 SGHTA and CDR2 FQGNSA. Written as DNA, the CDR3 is TGTGCCAGCAGCCCCGGGGGGAGCGGGGGTAATCAGCCCCAGCATTTT. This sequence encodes CASSPGGSGGNQPQHF. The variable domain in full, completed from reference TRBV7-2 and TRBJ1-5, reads GAGVSQSPSNKVTEKGKDVELRCDPISGHTALYWYRQSLGQGLEFLIYFQGNSAPDKSGLPSDRFSAERTGGSVSTLTIQRTQQEDSAVYLCASSPGGSGGNQPQHFGDGTRLSIL.

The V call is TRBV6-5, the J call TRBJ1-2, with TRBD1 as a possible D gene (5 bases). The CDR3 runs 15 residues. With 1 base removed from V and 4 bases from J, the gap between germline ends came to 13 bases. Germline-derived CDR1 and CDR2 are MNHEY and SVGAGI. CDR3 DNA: TGTGCCAGCAGTTACTTTCCGGGGGGAGGCTATGGCTACACCTTC. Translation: CASSYFPGGGYGYTF.

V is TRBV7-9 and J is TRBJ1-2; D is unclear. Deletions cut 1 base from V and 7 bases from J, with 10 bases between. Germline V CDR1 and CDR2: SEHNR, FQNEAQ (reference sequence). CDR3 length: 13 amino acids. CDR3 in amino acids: CASSLGQNGGYTF. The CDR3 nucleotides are TGTGCCAGCAGCTTAGGCCAAAATGGTGGCTACACCTTC.

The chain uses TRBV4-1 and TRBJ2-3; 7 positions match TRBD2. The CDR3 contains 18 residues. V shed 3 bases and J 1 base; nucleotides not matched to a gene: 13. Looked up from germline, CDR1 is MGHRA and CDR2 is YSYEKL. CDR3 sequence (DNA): TGCGCCAGCAGCCAGGACCCAAGGGGTGCGGGAGGCACAGATACGCAGTATTTT. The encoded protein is CASSQDPRGAGGTDTQYF.

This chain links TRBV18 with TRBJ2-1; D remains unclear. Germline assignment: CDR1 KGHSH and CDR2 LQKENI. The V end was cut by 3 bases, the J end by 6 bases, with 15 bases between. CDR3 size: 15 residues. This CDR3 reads CASSPSLSPPNEQFF. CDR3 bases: TGTGCCAGCTCACCCTCACTTTCACCCCCCAATGAGCAGTTCTTC.

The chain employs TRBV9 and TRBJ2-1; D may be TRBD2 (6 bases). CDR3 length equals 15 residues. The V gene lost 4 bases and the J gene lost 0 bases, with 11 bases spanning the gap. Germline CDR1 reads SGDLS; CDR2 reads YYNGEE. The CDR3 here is CASSIAGSSYNEQFF. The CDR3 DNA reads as TGTGCCAGCAGCATCGCCGGGAGCTCCTACAATGAGCAGTTCTTC.

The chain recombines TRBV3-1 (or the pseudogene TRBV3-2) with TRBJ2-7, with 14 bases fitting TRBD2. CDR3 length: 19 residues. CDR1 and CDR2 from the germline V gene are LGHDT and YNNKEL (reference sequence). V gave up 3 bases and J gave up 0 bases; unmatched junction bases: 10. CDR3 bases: TGTGCCAGCAGCCAGTTGCCGGGACTAGCGGGAGTGGGCTCCTACGAGCAGTACTTC. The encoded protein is CASSQLPGLAGVGSYEQYF.

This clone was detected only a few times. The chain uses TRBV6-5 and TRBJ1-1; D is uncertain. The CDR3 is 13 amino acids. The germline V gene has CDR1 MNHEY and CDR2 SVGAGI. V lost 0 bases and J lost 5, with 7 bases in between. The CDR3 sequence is CASSYSMSTEAFF. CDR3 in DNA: TGTGCCAGCAGTTACTCGATGAGTACTGAAGCTTTCTTT.

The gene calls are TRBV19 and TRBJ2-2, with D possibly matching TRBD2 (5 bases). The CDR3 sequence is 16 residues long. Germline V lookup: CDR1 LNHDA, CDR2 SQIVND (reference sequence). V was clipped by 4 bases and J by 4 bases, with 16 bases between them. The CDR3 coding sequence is TGTGCCAGTAGTACCGATCGCCCGAGGGTCACCGGGGAGCTGTTTTTT. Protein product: CASSTDRPRVTGELFF.

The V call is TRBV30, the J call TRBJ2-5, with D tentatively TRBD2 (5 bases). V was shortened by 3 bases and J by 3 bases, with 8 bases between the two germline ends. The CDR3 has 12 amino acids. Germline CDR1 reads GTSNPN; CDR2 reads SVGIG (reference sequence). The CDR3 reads CAWSREEETQYF. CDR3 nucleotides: TGTGCCTGGAGCCGGGAAGAAGAGACCCAGTACTTC.

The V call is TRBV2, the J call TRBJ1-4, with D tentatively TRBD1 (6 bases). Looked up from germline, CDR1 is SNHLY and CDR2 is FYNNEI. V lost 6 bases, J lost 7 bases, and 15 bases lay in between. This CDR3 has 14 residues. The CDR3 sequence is CASRRTQGSEKLFF. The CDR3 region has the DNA TGTGCCAGCAGAAGGACACAGGGAAGTGAAAAACTGTTTTTT.

The CDR3 nucleotides read TGTGCCAGCAGGTCTACCCGACAGGGGGCCCCTGAAGCTTTCTTT. Its protein is CASRSTRQGAPEAFF. The chain uses TRBV28 and TRBJ1-1; TRBD1 matches at 10 bases. The ends lost 6 bases at V and 6 bases at J; junction bases unmatched: 10. Germline V lookup: CDR1 MDHEN, CDR2 SYDVKM. This CDR3 is built from 15 residues.

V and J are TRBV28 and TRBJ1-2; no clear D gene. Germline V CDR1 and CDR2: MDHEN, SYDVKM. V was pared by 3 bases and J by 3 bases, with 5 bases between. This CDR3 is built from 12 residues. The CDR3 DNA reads TGTGCCAGCAGTTTCCGGGACTATGGCTACACCTTC. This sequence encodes CASSFRDYGYTF.

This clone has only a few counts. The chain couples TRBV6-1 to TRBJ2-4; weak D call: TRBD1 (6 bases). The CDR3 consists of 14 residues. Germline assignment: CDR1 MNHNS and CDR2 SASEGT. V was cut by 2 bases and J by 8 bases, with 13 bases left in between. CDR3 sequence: CASSERTDVDIQYF. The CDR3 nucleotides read TGTGCCAGCAGTGAACGGACAGACGTAGACATTCAGTACTTC.

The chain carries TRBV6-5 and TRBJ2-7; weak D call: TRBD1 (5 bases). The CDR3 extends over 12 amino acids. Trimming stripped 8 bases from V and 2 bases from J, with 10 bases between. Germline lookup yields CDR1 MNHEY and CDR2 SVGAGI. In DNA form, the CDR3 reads TGTGCCAGCCGCAGGGCCACCTACGAGCAGTACTTC. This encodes CASRRATYEQYF.

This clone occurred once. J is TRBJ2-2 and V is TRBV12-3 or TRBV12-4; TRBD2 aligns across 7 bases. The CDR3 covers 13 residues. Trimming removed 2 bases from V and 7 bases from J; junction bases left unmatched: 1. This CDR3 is CASSLRGDGELFF. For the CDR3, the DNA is TGTGCCAGCAGTTTACGGGGGGACGGGGAGCTGTTTTTT.

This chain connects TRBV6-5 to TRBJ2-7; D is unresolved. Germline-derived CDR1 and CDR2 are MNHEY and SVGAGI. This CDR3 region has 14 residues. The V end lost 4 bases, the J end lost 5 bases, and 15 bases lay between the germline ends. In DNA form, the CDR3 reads TGTGCCAGCAGTTCCTTGGGAACGAACCACGAGCAGTACTTC. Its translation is CASSSLGTNHEQYF.

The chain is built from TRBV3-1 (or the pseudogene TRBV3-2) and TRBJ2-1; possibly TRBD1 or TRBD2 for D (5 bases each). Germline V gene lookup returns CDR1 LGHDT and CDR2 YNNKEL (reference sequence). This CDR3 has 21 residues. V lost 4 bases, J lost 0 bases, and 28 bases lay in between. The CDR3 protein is CASSPQPGTPLGVCSYNEQFF. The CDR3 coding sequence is TGTGCCAGCAGCCCCCAACCCGGGACGCCATTAGGGGTATGCTCCTACAATGAGCAGTTCTTC.

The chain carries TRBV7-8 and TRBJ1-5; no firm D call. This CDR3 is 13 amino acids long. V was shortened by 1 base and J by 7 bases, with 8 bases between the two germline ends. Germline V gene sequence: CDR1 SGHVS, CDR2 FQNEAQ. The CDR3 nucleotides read TGTGCCAGCAGCTTAGTACTCGGACAGCCCCAGCATTTT. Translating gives CASSLVLGQPQHF.

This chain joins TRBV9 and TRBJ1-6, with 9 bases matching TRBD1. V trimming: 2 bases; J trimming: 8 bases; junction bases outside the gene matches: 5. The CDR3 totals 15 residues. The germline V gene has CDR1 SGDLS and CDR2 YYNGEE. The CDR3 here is CASSVTGQGYSPLHF. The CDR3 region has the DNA TGTGCCAGCAGCGTCACGGGACAGGGATATTCACCCCTCCACTTT.

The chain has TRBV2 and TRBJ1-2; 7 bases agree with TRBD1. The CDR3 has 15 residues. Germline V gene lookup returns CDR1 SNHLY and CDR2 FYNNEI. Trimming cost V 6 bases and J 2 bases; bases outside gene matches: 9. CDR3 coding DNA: TGTGCCAGCAGGCGGGACAGAGAGGGGAACTATGGCTACACCTTC. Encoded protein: CASRRDREGNYGYTF.

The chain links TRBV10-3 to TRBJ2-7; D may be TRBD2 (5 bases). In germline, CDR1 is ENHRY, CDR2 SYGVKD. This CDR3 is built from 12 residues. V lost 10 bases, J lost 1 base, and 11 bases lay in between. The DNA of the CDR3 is TGTGCCACCCGGGGAGATTCCTACGAGCAGTACTTC. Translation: CATRGDSYEQYF.

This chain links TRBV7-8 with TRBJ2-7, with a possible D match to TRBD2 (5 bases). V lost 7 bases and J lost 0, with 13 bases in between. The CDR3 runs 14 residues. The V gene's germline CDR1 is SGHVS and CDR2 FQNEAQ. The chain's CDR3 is CASTRSGISYEQYF. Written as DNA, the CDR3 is TGTGCCAGCACGAGGTCCGGGATCTCCTACGAGCAGTACTTC. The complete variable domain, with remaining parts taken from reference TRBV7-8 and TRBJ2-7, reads GAGVSQSPRYKVAKRGQDVALRCDPISGHVSLFWYQQALGQGPEFLTYFQNEAQLDKSGLPSDRFFAERPEGSVSTLKIQRTQQEDSAVYLCASTRSGISYEQYFGPGTRLTVT.

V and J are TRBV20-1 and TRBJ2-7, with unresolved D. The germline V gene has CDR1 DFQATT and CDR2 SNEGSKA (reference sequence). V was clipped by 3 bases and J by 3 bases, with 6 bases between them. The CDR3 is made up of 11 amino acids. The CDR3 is CSASILYEQYF. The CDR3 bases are TGCAGTGCTAGTATTCTCTACGAGCAGTACTTC.